The clone carrying this T cell receptor beta chain appeared a single time. CDR3 length equals 13 residues. Trimming took 4 bases from V and 5 from J, leaving 11 bases between them. Germline CDR1 reads MNHNY; CDR2 reads SVGAGI (reference sequence). Profiling relied on immunoSEQ multiplex PCR, and the TCRdb table lists in-frame clones only, not all of them. The sample carries roughly 2.2 million clones, over 90% recorded once. This record comes from a study of shared clonotypes between healthy human individuals. The receptor comes from a young man in good health. Some clones in this sample may be carry-over from other donors' samples. The sequencing sample was made of naive CD4+ T cells from PBMCs. Documented subset: CD45RA+ positively selected. The chain is built from TRBV6-6 and TRBJ2-5, with TRBD1 as a possible D gene (6 bases). Written as DNA, the CDR3 is TGTGCCAGCAGTTTTAGCCAGGGGGAGACCCAGTACTTC. This gives the protein CASSFSQGETQYF.